Following are 26 T cell receptor beta chains from one sample sequenced in a study of blood T cells in healthy people across ages. PCR was performed a second time for about 7 to 12 cycles using a sample-barcoded 5' primer and a J-beta primer mix. TCRdb re-called the 5' RACE reads with MiXCR, one entry per CDR3 protein. The sample shows over 1,300,000 distinct CDR3 sequences, approximately 59% of them seen only once. The sample comprised blood. These receptors were collected from a young man in good health.

This chain connects TRBV2 to TRBJ2-5; 12 bases are a match to TRBD2. Trimming took 9 bases from V and 2 from J; bases not matched to a gene: 7. Germline loops: CDR1 SNHLY, CDR2 FYNNEI. The CDR3 is 15 amino acids. The CDR3 DNA follows: TGTGCCAGGACGAGACTAGCGGGGGCTCAAGAGACCCAGTACTTC. Translating it yields CARTRLAGAQETQYF. The full variable domain, its missing parts supplied by reference TRBV2 and TRBJ2-5, is EPEVTQTPSHQVTQMGQEVILRCVPISNHLYFYWYRQILGQKVEFLVSFYNNEISEKSEIFDDQFSVERPDGSNFTLKIRSTKLEDSAMYFCARTRLAGAQETQYFGPGTRLLVL.

The V call is TRBV13, the J call TRBJ2-5; D is undetermined. The end of the DNA fits TRBJ2-1 better, so the J call may be wrong. Germline V gene sequence: CDR1 PRHDT, CDR2 FYEKMQ (reference sequence). The CDR3 is made up of 12 amino acids. CDR3 sequence (DNA): TGTGCCAGCAGCTTACTGCAAGAGACCCAGTTCTTC. It codes for CASSLLQETQFF.

This clonotype was seen just once. J is TRBJ2-1 and V is TRBV27, with TRBD2 matching 7 bases. V shed 5 bases, J shed 4 bases, and the junction held 11 bases outside the gene matches. This CDR3 region has 16 residues. Germline CDR1 reads MNHEY; CDR2 reads SMNVEV (reference sequence). The CDR3, as DNA: TGTGCCAGCAGTCCCAGCGGGACGAACCCTTACAATGAGCAGTTCTTC. Translating gives CASSPSGTNPYNEQFF.

This clonotype appeared a few times. The rearrangement joins TRBV20-1 to TRBJ2-3; TRBD2 agrees at 7 bases. Trimming cost V 4 bases and J 6 bases; bases outside gene matches: 16. The CDR3 has 16 residues. Germline CDR1 is DFQATT and CDR2 is SNEGSKA (reference sequence). CDR3 sequence (DNA): TGCAGTGCTACCCCCCCAGCGGGGATATCAAGGGATACGCAGTATTTT. Its protein is CSATPPAGISRDTQYF.

The chain is built from TRBV4-1 and TRBJ2-2; 7 positions agree with TRBD2. The CDR3 length is 14 residues. The germline V gene has CDR1 MGHRA and CDR2 YSYEKL. Unmatched junction bases numbered 5, after V lost 4 bases and J lost 6 bases. The CDR3 DNA follows: TGCGCCAGCAGCCCAGCGGGATCCCCCGGGGAGCTGTTTTTT. Its translation is CASSPAGSPGELFF.

The chain recombines TRBV11-2 with TRBJ2-4, with D perhaps matching TRBD2 (6 bases). The J call may be wrong; the DNA end is better matched by TRBJ2-7. From germline, CDR1 is SGHAT and CDR2 FQNNGV. This CDR3 spans 15 amino acids. The CDR3 coding sequence is TGTGCCAGCAGCCCCGACGGGACTCGACTCTACGAGCAGTACTTC. It translates to CASSPDGTRLYEQYF.

The chain has TRBV28 and TRBJ2-2; no firm D call. CDR3 length: 14 residues. Deletions cut 2 bases from V and 3 bases from J, with 7 bases between. Germline V lookup: CDR1 MDHEN, CDR2 SYDVKM. CDR3 loop: CASSLTVHTGELFF. For the CDR3, the DNA is TGTGCCAGCAGTTTAACAGTCCACACCGGGGAGCTGTTTTTT.

V is TRBV20-1 and J is TRBJ2-7; D remains unclear. With 0 bases removed from V and 5 bases from J, the gap between germline ends came to 8 bases. CDR3 length: 12 residues. From germline, CDR1 is DFQATT and CDR2 SNEGSKA (reference sequence). CDR3 in DNA: TGCAGTGCTAGAGATATGGGTGACGAGCAGTACTTC. Its protein product is CSARDMGDEQYF.

This chain links TRBV10-3 with TRBJ1-2; D may be TRBD1 (5 bases). This CDR3 has 19 amino acids. V was shortened by 0 bases and J by 4 bases, with 24 bases between the two germline ends. Germline values: CDR1 ENHRY, CDR2 SYGVKD. CDR3 protein: CAISESVGAAFLYSYGYTF. DNA of the CDR3: TGTGCCATCAGTGAGTCGGTTGGGGCAGCCTTTCTTTACAGCTATGGCTACACCTTC.

V and J are TRBV28 and TRBJ2-6; D is possibly TRBD2 (6 bases). Germline-derived CDR1 and CDR2 are MDHEN and SYDVKM. CDR3 length: 15 residues. Trimming took off 6 bases at V and 0 bases at J, with 9 bases between the two ends. CDR3 protein: CASRAGGSGANVLTF. The CDR3 coding sequence is TGTGCCAGCAGAGCCGGGGGCTCTGGGGCCAACGTCCTGACTTTC.

The chain has TRBV4-2 and TRBJ2-7; D might be TRBD1 (6 bases). Germline loops: CDR1 LGHNA, CDR2 YNFKEQ. CDR3 length: 15 amino acids. The V and J ends lost 3 bases and 0 bases respectively, with 12 bases between them. CDR3 DNA: TGTGCCAGCAGCCAGACAGGTTACAGCTCCTACGAGCAGTACTTC. Protein sequence: CASSQTGYSSYEQYF.

A note on this clonotype: Compared with germline, one end of the junction differs, possibly owing to a read error. V is TRBV11-2 and J is TRBJ2-5; 9 bases map to TRBD2. The CDR3 contains 13 residues. Germline assignment: CDR1 SGHAT and CDR2 FQNNGV. This CDR3 is CAGRIAGDETQYF. The CDR3 DNA is TGTGCCGGCAGGATAGCGGGAGATGAGACCCAGTACTTC.

DNA for the CDR3: TGTGCCAGCAACGTACGCCGTACTAACTACGAGCAGTACTTC. Protein: CASNVRRTNYEQYF. The chain joins TRBV6-2 or TRBV6-3 to TRBJ2-7, with D unclear. The CDR3 sequence is 14 residues long. Germline-derived CDR1 and CDR2 are MNHEY and SVGEGT. V lost 7 bases to trimming and J lost 3 bases, with 16 bases between them.

This rearrangement joins TRBV25-1 to TRBJ1-2; D unresolved. Per the germline V gene, CDR1 is MGHDK and CDR2 is SYGVNS. Trimming took off 2 bases at V and 2 bases at J, with 15 bases between the two ends. This CDR3 has 16 residues. The CDR3 DNA is TGTGCCAGCAGTGAAACGACCGTAACCGGGAACTATGGCTACACCTTC. As protein: CASSETTVTGNYGYTF.

The chain employs TRBV12-3 or TRBV12-4 and TRBJ2-5; 8 bases map to TRBD2. Trimming cost V 6 bases and J 4 bases; bases outside gene matches: 1. The CDR3 sequence is 12 residues long. Here the CDR3 reads CASSGLAETQYF. The DNA of the CDR3 is TGTGCCAGCAGCGGACTAGCAGAGACCCAGTACTTC.

This sequence joins TRBV27 and TRBJ1-2; no firm D call. The CDR3 length is 16 residues. In germline, CDR1 is MNHEY, CDR2 SMNVEV (reference sequence). V lost 7 bases, J lost 2 bases, and 20 bases lay in between. CDR3 DNA: TGTGCCAGCACGCCGTCGGCCGGCAAACTAAACTATGGCTACACCTTC. It translates to CASTPSAGKLNYGYTF.

This rearrangement joins TRBV6-5 to TRBJ2-5; D possibly corresponds to TRBD1 (5 bases). Per the germline V gene, CDR1 is MNHEY and CDR2 is SVGAGI. The CDR3 has 16 amino acids. V was trimmed by 6 bases and J by 5 bases, leaving 22 bases between them. The CDR3 DNA reads TGTGCCAGCAGCTCGGACCTAGGGGCTCCAATCGAGACCCAGTACTTC. It encodes CASSSDLGAPIETQYF.

This rearrangement joins TRBV12-3 or TRBV12-4 to TRBJ2-5, with 8 bases lining up with TRBD1. After removal of 8 bases from V and 3 bases from J, the junction contained 8 bases not matched to a gene. This CDR3 has 14 residues. CDR3 region: CASRDGQGKETQYF. The CDR3 bases are TGTGCCAGCCGTGACGGACAGGGAAAAGAGACCCAGTACTTC.

This clonotype has more than one count but fewer than ten. V usage is TRBV5-6 and J usage is TRBJ1-2; D gene ambiguous. Germline V lookup: CDR1 SGHDT, CDR2 YYEEEE. Trimming pared 6 bases from V and 0 bases from J, leaving 9 bases between. This CDR3 is 13 amino acids long. The CDR3 region has the DNA TGTGCCAGCACCCTCTTAACTAACTATGGCTACACCTTC. Its translation: CASTLLTNYGYTF.

This chain uses TRBV24-1 with TRBJ1-2, with a possible D match to TRBD1 (6 bases). V gave up 1 base and J gave up 1 base, with 15 bases separating them. This CDR3 is 17 amino acids long. Germline V gene lookup returns CDR1 KGHDR and CDR2 SFDVKD. The CDR3 DNA follows: TGTGCCACCAGTGATTTCAACTTCAACAGGGATAACTATGGCTACACCTTC. It encodes CATSDFNFNRDNYGYTF.

The CDR3 here is CSVRTGGMETQYF. The CDR3 DNA follows: TGCAGCGTCCGGACAGGGGGAATGGAGACCCAGTACTTC. J is TRBJ2-5 and V is TRBV29-1; 10 positions agree with TRBD1. V shed 6 bases, J shed 5 bases, and the junction held 6 bases outside the gene matches. The CDR3 loop spans 13 amino acids. Germline CDR1 reads SQVTM; CDR2 reads ANQGSEA.

This chain links TRBV21-1 with TRBJ1-2; the listed D gene, TRBD1, was not tested against the DNA. TRBV21-1 is listed as a pseudogene. The CDR3 has 14 residues. The CDR3 here is CASSTGQSGYGYTF. CDR3 nucleotides: TGTGCCAGCAGCACAGGACAGTCTGGATATGGCTACACCTTC.

The chain combines TRBV18 with TRBJ2-7; the D is unclear. This CDR3 comprises 14 residues. Trimming shortened V by 6 bases and J by 2 bases, and 14 bases separated the two germline ends. Germline values: CDR1 KGHSH, CDR2 LQKENI. The CDR3 region has the DNA TGTGCCAGCTCCCCGGACGGTTCTACCTACGAGCAGTACTTC. This gives the protein CASSPDGSTYEQYF.

This clonotype was seen a handful of times. V is TRBV29-1 and J is TRBJ2-7, with D maybe TRBD1 (5 bases). V lost 2 bases, J lost 2 bases, and 10 bases lay in between. CDR3 length: 13 amino acids. Germline CDR1 and CDR2: SQVTM and ANQGSEA. The CDR3 coding sequence is TGCAGCGTTGAAAGCAGGGAAACCTACGAGCAGTACTTC. Protein product: CSVESRETYEQYF.

The chain has TRBV28 and TRBJ2-1; D perhaps matches TRBD2 (6 bases). V was clipped by 4 bases and J by 5 bases, with 15 bases between them. The CDR3 length is 15 residues. Germline CDR1 is MDHEN and CDR2 is SYDVKM. CDR3 coding DNA: TGTGCCAGCAGTTCGTGGTGGGGAGGAAACAATGAGCAGTTCTTC. Translated: CASSSWWGGNNEQFF.

Remarks on this clonotype: The germline gene is not matched at one end of the junction; a read error may be the cause. The chain employs TRBV5-1 and TRBJ1-2; D unclear. CDR3 length: 15 residues. The germline CDR1 and CDR2 sequences are SGHRS and YFSETQ. The CDR3 reads CASTLEQLKRDGYTF. In nucleotides, the CDR3 is TGCGCCAGCACCTTGGAACAACTCAAGAGGGATGGCTACACCTTC.